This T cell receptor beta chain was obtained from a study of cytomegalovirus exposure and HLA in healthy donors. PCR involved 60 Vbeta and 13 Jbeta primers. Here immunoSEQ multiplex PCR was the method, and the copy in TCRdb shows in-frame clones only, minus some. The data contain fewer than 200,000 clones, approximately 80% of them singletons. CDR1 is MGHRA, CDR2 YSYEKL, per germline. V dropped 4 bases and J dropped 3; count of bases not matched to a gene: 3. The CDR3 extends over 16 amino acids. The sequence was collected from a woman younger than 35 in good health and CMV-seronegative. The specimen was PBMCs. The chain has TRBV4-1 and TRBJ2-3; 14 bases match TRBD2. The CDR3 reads CASSPRLAGGTDTQYF. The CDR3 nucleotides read TGCGCCAGCAGCCCAAGACTAGCGGGAGGGACAGATACGCAGTATTTT.